The 13 T cell receptor beta chains below come from one sample, sequenced in a study of shared clonotypes between healthy human individuals. Method: immunoSEQ multiplex PCR; TCRdb's copy keeps in-frame clones and lacks some. This table holds about 2.3 million clones, roughly 92% found once. The sequenced material came from naive CD4+ T cells from PBMCs. The subset here: CD45RA+ positively selected. Receptors were obtained from a man between 18 and 29 years old in good health. Some clones in this sample may be carry-over from other donors' samples.

The chain uses TRBV2 and TRBJ1-3, with D possibly matching TRBD1 (6 bases). V was trimmed by 4 bases and J by 2 bases, leaving 6 bases between them. CDR1 is SNHLY, CDR2 FYNNEI, per germline. The CDR3 contains 13 residues. The CDR3 DNA is TGTGCCAGCAGTGGGGGGCCTGGAAACACCATATATTTT. This translates into CASSGGPGNTIYF.

The chain recombines TRBV10-3 with TRBJ1-5, with D possibly being TRBD1 (5 bases). Between the trimmed V and J ends, which lost 6 bases and 7 bases, there was a span of 16 bases. The CDR3 consists of 14 residues. The germline gives CDR1 ENHRY, CDR2 SYGVKD. CDR3 nucleotide sequence: TGTGCCATCAGCCCCCTCGGGGCTGGGCAGCCCCAGCATTTT. Residues: CAISPLGAGQPQHF.

The chain has TRBV5-4 and TRBJ2-1; 8 bases are a match to TRBD2. Germline V gene sequence: CDR1 SGHNT, CDR2 YYREEE (reference sequence). The CDR3 is made up of 15 amino acids. Unmatched junction bases numbered 10, after V lost 2 bases and J lost 9 bases. The CDR3 sequence is CASSLQSGRGREQFF. DNA of the CDR3: TGTGCCAGCAGCTTACAGAGCGGGAGAGGGCGTGAGCAGTTCTTC.

This chain joins TRBV28 and TRBJ2-5; 12 bases align to TRBD2. Looked up from germline, CDR1 is MDHEN and CDR2 is SYDVKM. J was trimmed by 5 bases and V by 5 bases; bases with no gene match: 9. This CDR3 contains 16 residues. The CDR3 DNA is TGTGCCAGCAGTCCCCCCCGACTAGCGGGAGTGGAGACCCAGTACTTC. The encoded protein is CASSPPRLAGVETQYF.

CDR3 bases: TGTGCCAGTGGATCCCGAAAGCGGGGGACTAATGAAAAACTGTTTTTT. Protein: CASGSRKRGTNEKLFF. V and J are TRBV19 and TRBJ1-4; TRBD1 might be the D (5 bases). V lost 8 bases to trimming and J lost 2 bases, with 18 bases between them. CDR1 LNHDA and CDR2 SQIVND come from the germline V gene (reference sequence). The CDR3 length is 16 residues.

A word on this clone: The same CDR3 also results from other DNA sequences found in this sample. This chain uses TRBV4-2 with TRBJ2-3, with no clear D. From germline, CDR1 is LGHNA and CDR2 YNFKEQ. The CDR3 is 14 amino acids. V shed 0 bases and J shed 1 base, with 5 bases lying between them. The CDR3 reads CASSQDSRTDTQYF. CDR3 bases: TGTGCCAGCAGCCAAGACTCCCGCACAGATACGCAGTATTTT.

The rearrangement uses TRBV9 and TRBJ2-7; TRBD1 agrees at 8 bases. With 3 bases clipped from V and 6 bases from J, the junction kept 17 bases outside the gene matches. The germline V gene encodes CDR1 SGDLS and CDR2 YYNGEE. This CDR3 region has 17 residues. CDR3 region: CASSGSWGQALPSEQYF. CDR3 DNA sequence: TGTGCCAGCAGCGGGAGCTGGGGACAGGCACTGCCTAGCGAGCAGTACTTC. Together with reference TRBV9 and TRBJ2-7, the CDR3 gives the full variable domain: DSGVTQTPKHLITATGQRVTLRCSPRSGDLSVYWYQQSLDQGLQFLIQYYNGEERAKGNILERFSAQQFPDLHSELNLSSLELGDSALYFCASSGSWGQALPSEQYFGPGTRLTVT.

The rearrangement uses TRBV5-1 and TRBJ1-2; D possibly corresponds to TRBD1 (6 bases). CDR3 length equals 15 residues. In germline, CDR1 is SGHRS, CDR2 YFSETQ. Trimming pared 5 bases from V and 4 bases from J, leaving 18 bases between. The CDR3, as DNA: TGCGCCAGCAGAGAGGGGACACCCCGCGCCTATGGCTACACCTTC. Translated: CASREGTPRAYGYTF.

This chain uses TRBV25-1 with TRBJ2-7; D possibly corresponds to TRBD2 (6 bases). Germline V lookup: CDR1 MGHDK, CDR2 SYGVNS. The CDR3 has 14 amino acids. Trimming took 4 bases from V and 7 from J, leaving 17 bases between them. CDR3 loop: CASSGGVDLGEQYF. CDR3 sequence (DNA): TGTGCCAGCAGTGGGGGGGTGGATCTAGGAGAGCAGTACTTC.

The rearrangement links TRBV4-2 to TRBJ2-5; unclear D gene. The germline gives CDR1 LGHNA, CDR2 YNFKEQ. The ends were cut back, 1 base at V and 4 bases at J, with 4 bases in the middle. There are 12 residues in the CDR3. CDR3 residues: CASSQVPETQYF. The CDR3 DNA follows: TGTGCCAGCAGCCAAGTCCCAGAGACCCAGTACTTC.

The J gene is TRBJ2-4, the V gene TRBV6-1, with D perhaps TRBD1 (5 bases). This CDR3 region has 11 residues. V lost 1 base, J lost 16 bases, and 11 bases lay in between. Germline V gives CDR1 MNHNS, CDR2 SASEGT. The CDR3, as DNA: TGTGCCAGCAGTGAAGACAGGCCTCCTTACTTC. Translating it yields CASSEDRPPYF.

The genes are TRBV5-4 and TRBJ2-1; D possibly corresponds to TRBD1 (6 bases). In germline, CDR1 is SGHNT, CDR2 YYREEE (reference sequence). The CDR3 is 14 amino acids. Trimming took off 4 bases at V and 4 bases at J, with 12 bases between the two ends. The CDR3 reads CASSERTVYNEQFF. CDR3 in DNA: TGTGCCAGCAGCGAGAGGACAGTTTACAATGAGCAGTTCTTC.

The CDR3 is CASSPPGQGVTDHQKLFF. In DNA, the CDR3 is TGTGCCAGCTCACCGCCGGGACAGGGGGTTACCGACCACCAAAAACTGTTTTTT. V usage is TRBV18 and J usage is TRBJ1-4; 11 nucleotides agree with TRBD1. Germline V gene sequence: CDR1 KGHSH, CDR2 LQKENI. V was clipped by 3 bases and J by 9 bases; unmatched bases: 15. The CDR3 is made up of 18 amino acids.